A single sample is the source of the 10 T cell receptor beta chains below, sequenced in a study of cytomegalovirus exposure and HLA in healthy donors. With 60 Vbeta and 13 Jbeta primers, the PCR was carried out. Profiled with immunoSEQ multiplex PCR; TCRdb holds only in-frame clones, not every one. Of about 140,000 clones in the sample, roughly 80% are singletons; the top ten hold under 4.5%. The source material was PBMCs. These receptors came from a man aged 35-49 years in good health and CMV-seropositive.

The rearrangement links TRBV7-3 to TRBJ2-2; D might be TRBD2 (5 bases). CDR3 size: 14 residues. Germline V gene data show CDR1 as SGHTA and CDR2 as FQGTGA. V was trimmed by 3 bases and J by 4 bases, leaving 9 bases between them. CDR3 bases: TGTGCCAGCAGCTTCACGGCGGGCACCGGGGAGCTGTTTTTT. Translated, it gives CASSFTAGTGELFF.

V usage is TRBV2 and J usage is TRBJ2-7, with TRBD2 identical over 12 bases. This CDR3 is 13 amino acids long. Germline-derived CDR1 and CDR2 are SNHLY and FYNNEI. The V and J ends lost 10 bases and 6 bases, in that order; junction bases with no gene match: 7. The CDR3 reads CATRLAGEGEQYF. In DNA form, the CDR3 reads TGTGCCACCAGACTAGCGGGAGAGGGCGAGCAGTACTTC.

The chain employs TRBV6-6 and TRBJ2-7, with TRBD1 matching 11 bases. The germline CDR1 and CDR2 sequences are MNHNY and SVGAGI (reference sequence). V lost 7 bases and J lost 4; bases outside the gene matches: 6. The length of the CDR3 is 14 residues. The CDR3 protein is CASNMGQGVYEQYF. DNA for the CDR3: TGTGCCAGCAACATGGGACAGGGGGTATACGAGCAGTACTTC.

This CDR3 is CAWSVEGGGEKLFF. CDR3 coding DNA: TGTGCCTGGAGTGTAGAGGGGGGAGGGGAAAAACTGTTTTTT. V and J are TRBV30 and TRBJ1-4, with D perhaps matching TRBD1 (6 bases). This CDR3 has 14 residues. V lost 0 bases, J lost 8 bases, and 13 bases lay in between. In germline, CDR1 is GTSNPN, CDR2 SVGIG (reference sequence). Filled out from reference TRBV30 and TRBJ1-4, the complete variable domain reads SQTIHQWPATLVQPVGSPLSLECTVEGTSNPNLYWYRQAAGRGLQLLFYSVGIGQISSEVPQNLSASRPQDRQFILSSKKLLLSDSGFYLCAWSVEGGGEKLFFGSGTQLSVL.

This clone was observed a handful of times. The genes are TRBV9 and TRBJ2-1; 9 bases are a match to TRBD2. The junction had 13 bases not matched to a gene; V was cut back by 2 bases and J by 4 bases. The CDR3 contains 18 residues. Germline values: CDR1 SGDLS, CDR2 YYNGEE. CDR3 coding DNA: TGTGCCAGCAGCGTCTGGAGTAGCGGGAGCTCCCCTTACAATGAGCAGTTCTTC. Translated: CASSVWSSGSSPYNEQFF.

The rearrangement joins TRBV7-9 to TRBJ1-3, with 7 bases fitting TRBD1. The trim removed 5 bases at V and 2 bases at J, leaving 0 bases unmatched. Per the germline V gene, CDR1 is SEHNR and CDR2 is FQNEAQ (reference sequence). The CDR3 totals 13 residues. The CDR3 DNA reads as TGTGCCAGCAGCGGGACAGCTGGAAACACCATATATTTT. As protein: CASSGTAGNTIYF.

The gene calls are TRBV7-6 and TRBJ1-5; 8 bases align to TRBD1. This CDR3 has 14 amino acids. Germline CDR1 and CDR2: SGHVS and FNYEAQ. Trimming cost V 4 bases and J 4 bases; bases outside gene matches: 3. The CDR3 here is CASSSRTGNQPQHF. The DNA for the CDR3 is TGTGCCAGCAGCTCCCGGACAGGGAATCAGCCCCAGCATTTT. The variable domain in full, completed from reference TRBV7-6 and TRBJ1-5, reads GAGVSQSPRYKVTKRGQDVALRCDPISGHVSLYWYRQALGQGPEFLTYFNYEAQQDKSGLPNDRFSAERPEGSISTLTIQRTEQRDSAMYRCASSSRTGNQPQHFGDGTRLSIL.

The chain links TRBV6-1 to TRBJ2-2; TRBD1 agrees at 8 bases. Per the germline V gene, CDR1 is MNHNS and CDR2 is SASEGT. The ends lost 8 bases at V and 3 bases at J; junction bases unmatched: 8. This CDR3 has 15 amino acids. This CDR3 is CASAAAGGDTGELFF. CDR3 DNA: TGTGCCAGCGCTGCGGCAGGGGGCGACACCGGGGAGCTGTTTTTT.

The rearrangement uses TRBV6-5 and TRBJ2-2; 9 bases agree with TRBD2. Germline V gene lookup returns CDR1 MNHEY and CDR2 SVGAGI. This CDR3 contains 15 residues. The junction had 4 bases not matched to a gene; V was cut back by 2 bases and J by 6 bases. The CDR3 DNA is TGTGCCAGCAGTTACGCTAGCGGGGTCTCCGGGGAGCTGTTTTTT. It translates to CASSYASGVSGELFF.

V usage is TRBV10-3 and J usage is TRBJ2-1; TRBD1 agrees at 11 bases. CDR3 size: 15 residues. J gave up 9 bases and V 2 bases, and 6 bases lay outside the gene matches. Per germline, CDR1 ENHRY and CDR2 SYGVKD. The DNA of the CDR3 is TGTGCCATCAGTGAGACAGGACAGGGGGCAGGTGAGCAGTTCTTC. Translated, it gives CAISETGQGAGEQFF.